These T cell receptor beta chains were read from a single sample in a study of T cells after posttransplantation cyclophosphamide. Assay: immunoSEQ multiplex PCR; the TCRdb copy retains only in-frame clones and omits some. The sample has about 40,000 clones, none seen only once. Material for sequencing was PBMCs. The receptors come from a woman between 50 and 59 years old in good health and a related stem cell transplant donor. The CDR3 runs from the conserved cysteine through the conserved F or W. The D gene is left open where the match is weak. Some rows mark clone size as missing; the rest say once, few, many or name a class of expanded clone.

J | V | D | size | CDR3 | DNA
TRBJ2-5 | TRBV6-1 | TRBD2 | many | CASSDRLAGIQETQYF | TGTGCCAGCAGTGATCGGCTAGCGGGGATCCAAGAGACCCAGTACTTC
TRBJ2-3 | TRBV5-1 | - | many | CASSFLGGAGTDTQYF | TGCGCCAGCAGCTTCTTGGGGGGAGCGGGCACAGATACGCAGTATTTT
TRBJ1-2 | TRBV30 | TRBD1 | many | CAWSLPGTGGGGYTF | TGTGCCTGGAGTTTACCCGGGACAGGGGGCGGTGGCTACACCTTC
TRBJ2-2 | TRBV5-1 | TRBD1 | many | CASSYGTGNTGELFF | TGCGCCAGCAGCTACGGGACAGGTAACACCGGGGAGCTGTTTTTT
TRBJ1-1 | TRBV19 | - | many | CASSMAARGNTEAFF | TGTGCCAGTAGTATGGCGGCTAGAGGTAACACTGAAGCTTTCTTT
TRBJ1-6 | TRBV6-1 | - | many | CASGSSYNSPLHF | TGTGCCAGCGGGAGCTCCTATAATTCACCCCTCCACTTT
TRBJ1-2 | TRBV7-2 | - | many | CASSLVRGKKGYTF | TGTGCCAGCAGCTTAGTGCGGGGCAAGAAGGGCTACACCTTC
TRBJ1-2 | TRBV18 | - | many | CASSPLGQSDYGYTF | TGTGCCAGCTCACCTCTCGGACAGAGCGACTATGGCTACACCTTC
TRBJ2-3 | TRBV5-1 | - | many | CASSLQVGAISSTDTQYF | TGCGCCAGCAGCTTGCAGGTGGGGGCGATCTCTAGCACAGATACGCAGTATTTT
TRBJ2-3 | TRBV2 | - | many | CATEHSGLTDTQYF | TGTGCCACTGAACACTCGGGTCTCACAGATACGCAGTATTTT
TRBJ1-5 | TRBV5-1 | - | many | CASSTGQYNQPQHF | TGCGCCAGCAGTACCGGACAGTACAATCAGCCCCAGCATTTT
TRBJ2-7 | TRBV18 | TRBD2 | many | CASSPGRDYEQYF | TGTGCCAGCTCACCAGGGAGGGACTACGAGCAGTACTTC
TRBJ2-3 | TRBV29-1 | TRBD2 | many | CSVETSGGVHTQYF | TGCAGCGTTGAAACTAGCGGGGGGGTACATACGCAGTATTTT
TRBJ2-1 | TRBV12-5 | - | many | CASGLVPGGNEQFF | TGTGCTAGTGGTTTGGTACCCGGAGGAAATGAGCAGTTCTTC
TRBJ1-1 | TRBV7-3 | - | many | CASSPYLNTEAFF | TGTGCCAGCAGCCCTTATCTGAACACTGAAGCTTTCTTT
TRBJ2-5 | TRBV29-1 | TRBD1 | - | CSVVSDRARETQYF | TGCAGCGTTGTAAGCGACAGGGCGCGGGAGACCCAGTACTTC
TRBJ1-1 | TRBV4-1 | TRBD1 | many | CASSQEGQANTEAFF | TGCGCCAGCAGCCAAGAGGGACAGGCTAACACTGAAGCTTTCTTT
TRBJ2-1 | TRBV11-2 | - | many | CASFPLQGRYNEQFF | TGTGCCAGCTTCCCTCTCCAGGGTCGTTACAATGAGCAGTTCTTC
TRBJ2-7 | TRBV27 | TRBD1 | few | CATRQGAFREQYF | TGTGCCACAAGACAGGGGGCATTTCGCGAGCAGTACTTC
TRBJ2-2 | TRBV5-1 | TRBD1 | many | CASSGGQGWTGELFF | TGCGCCAGCAGCGGCGGACAGGGGTGGACCGGGGAGCTGTTTTTT
TRBJ2-3 | TRBV5-1 | - | many | CASSSYIGPLSRGDTQYF | TGCGCCAGCAGCTCTTACATTGGACCCCTAAGTAGGGGAGATACGCAGTATTTT
TRBJ2-2 | TRBV19 | - | many | CASSMRQNTGELFF | TGTGCCAGTAGTATGAGACAGAACACCGGGGAGCTGTTTTTT
TRBJ1-2 | TRBV19 | TRBD1 | many | CASSRNRGVYGYTF | TGTGCCAGTAGCAGAAACAGGGGGGTCTATGGCTACACCTTC
TRBJ1-4 | TRBV7-6 | - | many | CASAPNTGGNEKLFF | TGTGCCAGCGCGCCGAATACAGGTGGCAATGAAAAACTGTTTTTT